This T cell receptor beta chain comes out of a study of shared T cell receptors in the human thymus. Between the trimmed V and J ends, which lost 2 bases and 3 bases, there was a span of 13 bases. CDR3 length equals 14 residues. Looked up from germline, CDR1 is SQVTM and CDR2 is ANQGSEA. Profiled with immunoSEQ multiplex PCR; TCRdb holds only in-frame clones, not every one. The profile shows almost 550,000 clones, 70% to 80% of them singletons. This sample also appeared in a second study, on human thymus T cells. From that paper: Resections removed during corrective heart surgery provided the thymus tissue used. Unrelated individuals reportedly shared highly overlapping thymic TCR repertoires.

The source is a boy younger than two with a congenital heart defect. The chain is built from TRBV29-1 and TRBJ1-1; unclear D gene. The material sequenced was thymocytes. The CDR3 DNA reads as TGCAGCGTTGAAAGCGAGCCAGTACACACTGAAGCTTTCTTT. Protein: CSVESEPVHTEAFF.